The T cell receptor (beta chain) described here comes from a study of OX40 agonist ivuxolimab in advanced cancers. Concerning the study at large: The costimulatory receptor OX40 (CD134) was targeted by ivuxolimab, a fully human IgG2 agonistic monoclonal antibody. Intravenous ivuxolimab was administered to patients every 2 weeks at six dose levels: 0.01, 0.1, 0.3, 1.5, 3 and 10 mg/kg. Patients were allowed to have had prior anti-PD-1, anti-PD-L1 or anti-CTLA-4 therapy, and approximately 40% of the dose-escalation patients had been treated with checkpoint inhibitors. The paper describes the monotherapy dose-escalation part (N ≈ 51 patients) of the phase I trial of ivuxolimab. Partial responses occurred in three dose-escalation patients: two with cutaneous melanoma and one with hepatocellular carcinoma. Among the approximately 54 dose-escalation patients, around 19 had hepatocellular carcinoma, roughly 15 melanoma, 9 renal cell carcinoma and 9 head and neck cancer. Peripheral TCRbeta sequencing aimed to test whether ivuxolimab altered TCR sequence diversity and caused clonal T-cell expansion. A male proportion of nearly 85% and a mean age of roughly 58 years, ranging from about 20 to 85, were recorded for the dose-escalation cohort. Study-wide findings and limitations: After ivuxolimab, CD8+ T cells had more expanded clones than CD4+ T cells on average. Low levels of normalized T-cell clonal expansion were also shown by some nonresponding patients. The antigen specificity of the clonally expanded peripheral T cells was not determined. In the 0.1-3.0 mg/kg groups, partial responders were among the patients with the lowest normalized peripheral clonal expansion, particularly in CD8+ T cells. At doses of 0.1 to 3.0 mg/kg, clonal expansion of both CD4+ and CD8+ T cells in blood was seen between baseline and week 6.

Details on this clone: Which antigen it targets is not known. Within one base of it there is no much larger clone, and no base qualities were kept.

The trial excluded patients who had a history of autoimmune disease or who were on systemic immunosuppression. Peripheral blood for TCR sequencing was collected from all dose cohorts at baseline, on cycle 4 day 1, and on cycle 7 day 1. Samples came from an open-label, multicenter, first-in-human phase I dose-escalation trial of ivuxolimab. Adults with locally advanced or metastatic melanoma, renal cell carcinoma, hepatocellular carcinoma or head and neck squamous cell carcinoma were enrolled in the trial. CD4+ and CD8+ T cells were sorted separately from peripheral blood before TCR sequencing. A distance of 13 bases separates the germline ends of V and J, which lose 4 bases and 5 bases respectively. The CDR3, from cysteine to phenylalanine, totals 14 residues. CDR3 DNA is the only sequence kept; it has 42 bases, read in frame from the first base. From a lookup of the germline V gene, CDR1 and CDR2 are SGHDN and FVKESK.

For sequencing of the TCRbeta CDR3 region, genomic DNA was extracted from the sorted cells. The immunoSEQ Assay was used for sequencing of TCRbeta CDR3 regions. Sourced from immuneACCESS, this table was stored by TCRdb with only in-frame sequences that have V and J called. A share of the clones is absent; for the studies checked, an unresolved V gene accounts for under half, and the remainder has no known explanation. The sample data list more than 50,000 clones, and around 90% of these were observed just once. The top ten hold 0.35% of the sample. The V and J segments used are TRBV14 and TRBJ2-3; the D gene assignment is ambiguous. The TCR was taken from an adult with an advanced solid tumor such as melanoma, head and neck, liver or kidney cancer. Source: CD4+ or CD8+ T cells sorted from blood, taken in a trial of the OX40 agonist ivuxolimab. The CDR3 sequence is CASSPPGGLDTQYF. The DNA is TGTGCCAGCAGCCCCCCAGGTGGTCTAGATACGCAGTATTTT.